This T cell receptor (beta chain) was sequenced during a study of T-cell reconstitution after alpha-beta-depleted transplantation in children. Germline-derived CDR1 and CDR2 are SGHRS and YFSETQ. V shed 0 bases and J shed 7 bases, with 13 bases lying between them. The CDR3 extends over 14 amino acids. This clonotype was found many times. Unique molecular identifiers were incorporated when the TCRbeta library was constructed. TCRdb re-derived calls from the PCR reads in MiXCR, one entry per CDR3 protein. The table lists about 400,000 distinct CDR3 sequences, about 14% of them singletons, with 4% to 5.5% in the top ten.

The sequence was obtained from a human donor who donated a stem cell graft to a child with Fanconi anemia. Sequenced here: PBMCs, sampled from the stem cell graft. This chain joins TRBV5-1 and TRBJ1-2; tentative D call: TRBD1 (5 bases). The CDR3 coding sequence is TGCGCCAGCAGCTTGGAACAGGCGACTGGTGGCTACACCTTC. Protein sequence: CASSLEQATGGYTF.